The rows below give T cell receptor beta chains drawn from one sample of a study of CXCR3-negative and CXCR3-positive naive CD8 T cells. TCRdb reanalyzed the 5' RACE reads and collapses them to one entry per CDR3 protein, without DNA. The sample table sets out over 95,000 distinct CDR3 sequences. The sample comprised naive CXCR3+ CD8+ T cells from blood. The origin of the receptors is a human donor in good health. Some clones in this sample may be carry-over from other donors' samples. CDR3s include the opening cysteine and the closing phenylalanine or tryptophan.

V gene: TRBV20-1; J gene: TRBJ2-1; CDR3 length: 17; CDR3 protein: CSARDSLSGSSGREQFF
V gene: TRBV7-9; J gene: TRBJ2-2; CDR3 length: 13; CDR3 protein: CASSFYNTGELFF
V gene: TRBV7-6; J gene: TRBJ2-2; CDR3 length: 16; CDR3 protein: CASSLLELTDTGELFF
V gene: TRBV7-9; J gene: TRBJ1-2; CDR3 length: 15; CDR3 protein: CASSDRDRGQGGYTF
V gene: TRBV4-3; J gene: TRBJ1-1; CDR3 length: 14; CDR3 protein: CASSQDQQNTEAFF
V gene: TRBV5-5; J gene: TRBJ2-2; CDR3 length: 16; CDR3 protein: CASSLGTGPNTGELFF
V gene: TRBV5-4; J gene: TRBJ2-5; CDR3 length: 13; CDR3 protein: CASSSWTQETQYF
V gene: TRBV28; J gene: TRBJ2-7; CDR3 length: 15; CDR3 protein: CASSLTVGQSYEQYF
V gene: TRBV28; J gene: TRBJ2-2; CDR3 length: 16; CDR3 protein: CASSSPTGVDTGELFF
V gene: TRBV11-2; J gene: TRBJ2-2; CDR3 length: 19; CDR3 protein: CASSLVNAGGVRYTGELFF
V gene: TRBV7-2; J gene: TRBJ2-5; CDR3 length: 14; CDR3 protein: CASSPWDGGETQYF
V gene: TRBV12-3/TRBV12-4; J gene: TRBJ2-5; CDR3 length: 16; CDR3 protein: CASSLNTGILDQAQYF
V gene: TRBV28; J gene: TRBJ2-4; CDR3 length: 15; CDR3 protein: CASSFPQLAKNIQYF
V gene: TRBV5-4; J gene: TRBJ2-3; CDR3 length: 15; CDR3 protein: CASSPRLTSTDTQYF
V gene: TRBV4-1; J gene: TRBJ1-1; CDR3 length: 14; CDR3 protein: CASSQIQGNTEAFF
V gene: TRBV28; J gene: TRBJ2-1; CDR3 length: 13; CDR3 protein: CASSTRITDEQFF
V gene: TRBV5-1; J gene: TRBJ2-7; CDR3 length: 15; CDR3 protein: CASSPMGGVPYEQYF
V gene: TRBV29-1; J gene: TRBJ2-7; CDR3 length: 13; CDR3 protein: CSVDDRDRDEQYF
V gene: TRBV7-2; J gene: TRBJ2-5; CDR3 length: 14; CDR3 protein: CASSTAGTPGAQYF
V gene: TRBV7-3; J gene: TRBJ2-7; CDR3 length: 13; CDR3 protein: CASSLGTGLEQYF
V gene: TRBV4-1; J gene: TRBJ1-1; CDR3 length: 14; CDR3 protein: CASSQVEENTEAFF
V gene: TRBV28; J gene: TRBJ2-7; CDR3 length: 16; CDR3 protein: CASSYPPSGTGSEQYF
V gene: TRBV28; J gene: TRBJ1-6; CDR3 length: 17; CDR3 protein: CASSIPSQQGNNSPLHF
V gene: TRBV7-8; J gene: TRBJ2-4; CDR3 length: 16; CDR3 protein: CASSLAGFADKNIQYF
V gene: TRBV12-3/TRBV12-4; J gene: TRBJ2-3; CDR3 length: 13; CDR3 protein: CASSLFREDTQYF
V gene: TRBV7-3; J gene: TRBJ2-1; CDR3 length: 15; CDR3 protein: CASSDGGGRYNEQFF
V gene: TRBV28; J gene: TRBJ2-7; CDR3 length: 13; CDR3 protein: CASSFEVSYEQYF
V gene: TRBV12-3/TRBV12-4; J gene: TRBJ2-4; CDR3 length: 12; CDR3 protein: CASSLDGDIQYF
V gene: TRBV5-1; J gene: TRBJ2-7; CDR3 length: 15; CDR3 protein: CASSLGRDGPYEQYF
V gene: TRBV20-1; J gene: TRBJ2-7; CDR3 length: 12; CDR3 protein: CSASASEYEQYF
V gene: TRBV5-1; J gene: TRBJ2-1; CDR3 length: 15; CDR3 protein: CASSLRLAGVDEQFF
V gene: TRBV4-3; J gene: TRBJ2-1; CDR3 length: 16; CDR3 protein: CASSSTTAGPSNEQFF
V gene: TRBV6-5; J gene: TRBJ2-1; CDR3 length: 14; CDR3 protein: CASSYSGDYNEQFF
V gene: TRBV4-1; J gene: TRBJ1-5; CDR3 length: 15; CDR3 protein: CASSQEDRDNQPQHF
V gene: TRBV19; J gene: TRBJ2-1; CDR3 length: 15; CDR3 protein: CASKTGTRGYNEQFF
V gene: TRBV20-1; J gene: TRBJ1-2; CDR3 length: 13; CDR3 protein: CSARVGPGVGYTF
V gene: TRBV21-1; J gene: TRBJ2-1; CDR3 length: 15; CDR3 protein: CASSKVGVFGNEQFF
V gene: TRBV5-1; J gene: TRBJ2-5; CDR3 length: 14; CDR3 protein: CASSPLDTQETQYF
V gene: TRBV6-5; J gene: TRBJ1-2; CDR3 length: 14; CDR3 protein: CASSYFGGGYGYTF
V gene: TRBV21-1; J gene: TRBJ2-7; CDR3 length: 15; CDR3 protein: CASSIVGQAPYEQYF
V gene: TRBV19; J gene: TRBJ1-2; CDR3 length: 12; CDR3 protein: CASRTGVGRYTF
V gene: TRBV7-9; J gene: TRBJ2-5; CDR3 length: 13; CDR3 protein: CASSSGASETQYF
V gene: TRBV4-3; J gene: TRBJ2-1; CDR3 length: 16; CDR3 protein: CASSQDWPGGLTEQFF
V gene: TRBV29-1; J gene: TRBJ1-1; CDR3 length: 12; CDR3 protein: CSQEQGATEAFF
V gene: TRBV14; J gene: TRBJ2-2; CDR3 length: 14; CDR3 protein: CASSLQGFTGELFF
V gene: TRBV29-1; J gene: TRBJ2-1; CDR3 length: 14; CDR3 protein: CSVDVAGVYNEQFF
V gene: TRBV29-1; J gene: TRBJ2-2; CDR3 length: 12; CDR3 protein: CSVQGPTGELFF
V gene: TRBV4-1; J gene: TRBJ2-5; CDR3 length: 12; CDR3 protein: CASSDRGETQYF
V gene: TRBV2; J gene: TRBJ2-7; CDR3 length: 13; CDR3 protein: CASQRGGTYEQYF
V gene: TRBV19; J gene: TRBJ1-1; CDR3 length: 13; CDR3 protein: CASSNGDWTEAFF
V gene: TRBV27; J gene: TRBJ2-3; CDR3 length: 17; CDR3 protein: CASSLLGVLAGVNTQYF
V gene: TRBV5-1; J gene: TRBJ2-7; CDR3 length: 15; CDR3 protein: CASSLELAGLYEQYF
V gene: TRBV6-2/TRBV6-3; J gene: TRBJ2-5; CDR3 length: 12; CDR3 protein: CASWALQETQYF
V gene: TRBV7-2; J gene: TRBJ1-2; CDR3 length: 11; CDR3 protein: CASSSEGGYTF
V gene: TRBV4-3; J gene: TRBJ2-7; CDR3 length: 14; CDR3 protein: CASSHGQGPYEQYF
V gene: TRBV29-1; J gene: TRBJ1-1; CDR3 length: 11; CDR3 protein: CSELENTEAFF
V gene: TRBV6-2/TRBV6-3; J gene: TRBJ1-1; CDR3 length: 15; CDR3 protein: CASSYWGQLNTEAFF